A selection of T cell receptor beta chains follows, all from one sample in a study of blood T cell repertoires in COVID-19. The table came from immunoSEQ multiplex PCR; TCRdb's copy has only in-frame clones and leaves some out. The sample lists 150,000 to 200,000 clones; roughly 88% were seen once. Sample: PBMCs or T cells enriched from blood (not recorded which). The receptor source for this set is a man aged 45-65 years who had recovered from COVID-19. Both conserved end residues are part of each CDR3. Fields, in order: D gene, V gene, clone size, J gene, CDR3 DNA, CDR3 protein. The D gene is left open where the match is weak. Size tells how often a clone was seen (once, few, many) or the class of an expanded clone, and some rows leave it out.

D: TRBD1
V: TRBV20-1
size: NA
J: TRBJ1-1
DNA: TGCAGTGCTAGTGGGGGTCACAGGGGTATAGCTGAAGCTTTCTTT
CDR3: CSASGGHRGIAEAFF

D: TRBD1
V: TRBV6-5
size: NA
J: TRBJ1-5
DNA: TGTGCCAGCAGCGGGACAGGGGAGGGACAGCCCCAGCATTTT
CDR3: CASSGTGEGQPQHF

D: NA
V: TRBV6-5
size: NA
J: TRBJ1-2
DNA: TGTGCCAGCAGTCTCAGGGAAAACTATGGCTACACCTTC
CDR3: CASSLRENYGYTF

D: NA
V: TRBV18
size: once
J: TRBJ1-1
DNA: TGTGCCAGCTCACCACCGATCGGGATCGAAGCTTTCTTT
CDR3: CASSPPIGIEAFF

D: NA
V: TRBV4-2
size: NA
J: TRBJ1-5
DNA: TGTGCCAGCAGCCAAGAGTATGGAGGTTATAGCAATCAGCCCCAGCATTTT
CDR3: CASSQEYGGYSNQPQHF

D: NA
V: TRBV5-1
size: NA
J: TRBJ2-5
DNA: TGCGCCACCAGGATCGGGTCCGAAGAGACCCAGTACTTC
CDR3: CATRIGSEETQYF

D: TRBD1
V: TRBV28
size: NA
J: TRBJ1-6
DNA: TGTGCCAGCAGTTTTGGGACAGAAAATTCACCCCTCCACTTT
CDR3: CASSFGTENSPLHF

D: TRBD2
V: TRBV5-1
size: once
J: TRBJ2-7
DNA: TGCGCCAGCAGCTTGGGCCCGGGAGGGGTCGAGCAGTACTTC
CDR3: CASSLGPGGVEQYF

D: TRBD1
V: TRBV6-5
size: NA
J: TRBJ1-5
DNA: TGTGCCAGCAGACTCGGGACAGCGCAGCCCCAGCATTTT
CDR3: CASRLGTAQPQHF

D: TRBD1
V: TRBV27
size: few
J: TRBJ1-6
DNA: TGTGCCAGCAGTCCACGGGACAGGGGCAATTCACCCCTCCACTTT
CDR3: CASSPRDRGNSPLHF

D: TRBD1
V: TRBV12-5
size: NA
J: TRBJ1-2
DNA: TGTGCTAGTGGTTTGGTAGTGGGACAGGGGGCCCTAGTGCGGGGCTACACCTTC
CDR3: CASGLVVGQGALVRGYTF

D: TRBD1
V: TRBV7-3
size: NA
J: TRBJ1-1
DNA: TGTGCCAGCAGCCGTACAGGGGTTACTGAAGCTTTCTTT
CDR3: CASSRTGVTEAFF

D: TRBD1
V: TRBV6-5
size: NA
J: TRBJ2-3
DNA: TGTGCCAGCAGTTGGGGACCGGGACAGAACACAGATACGCAGTATTTT
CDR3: CASSWGPGQNTDTQYF

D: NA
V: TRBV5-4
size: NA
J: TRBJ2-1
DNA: TGTGCCAGCAGTACTCGTGGGGGAGGTGAGCAGTTCTTC
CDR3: CASSTRGGGEQFF

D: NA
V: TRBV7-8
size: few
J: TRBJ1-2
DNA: TGTGCCAGCAGCTTAGTTGTGCCAGGCTTATATGGCTACACCTTC
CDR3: CASSLVVPGLYGYTF

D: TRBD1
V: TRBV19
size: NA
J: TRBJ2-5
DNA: TGTGCCAGTAGTATTCCAGGACAGGGAATTTTAGGTGAAGAGACCCAGTACTTC
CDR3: CASSIPGQGILGEETQYF

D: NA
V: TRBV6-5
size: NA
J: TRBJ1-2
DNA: TGTGCCAGCAGTTACGGCACTAACTATGGCTACACCTTC
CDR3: CASSYGTNYGYTF

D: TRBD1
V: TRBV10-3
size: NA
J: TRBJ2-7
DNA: TGTGCCATCAGGCCGGGACAGGGAGGGTACGAGCAGTACTTC
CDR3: CAIRPGQGGYEQYF

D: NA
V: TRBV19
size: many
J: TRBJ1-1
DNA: TGTGCCAGTAGTGCCCCGGTTGGGCAGGGAAAAACTGAAGCTTTCTTT
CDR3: CASSAPVGQGKTEAFF

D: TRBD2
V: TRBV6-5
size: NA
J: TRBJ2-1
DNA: TGTGCCAGCAGTTACCTGGGACTAGCGGGGATTGAGCAGTTCTTC
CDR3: CASSYLGLAGIEQFF

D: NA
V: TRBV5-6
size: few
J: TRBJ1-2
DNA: TGTGCCAGCAGCTTGGAGGACCAGGGGCGGGATGGCTACACCTTC
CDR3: CASSLEDQGRDGYTF

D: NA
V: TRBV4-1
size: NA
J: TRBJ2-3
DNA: TGCGCCAGCAGCCAAGTCGGAGGAAGTGGCACAGATACGCAGTATTTT
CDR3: CASSQVGGSGTDTQYF

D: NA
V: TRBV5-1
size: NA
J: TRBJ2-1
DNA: TGCGCCAGCAGCATACAAGGGAGCTCCTACAATGAGCAGTTCTTC
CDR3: CASSIQGSSYNEQFF

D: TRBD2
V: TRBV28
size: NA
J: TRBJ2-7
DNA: TGTGCCAGCAGCCCTACCCTAGCGGGGTCGCGCGAGCAGTACTTC
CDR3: CASSPTLAGSREQYF

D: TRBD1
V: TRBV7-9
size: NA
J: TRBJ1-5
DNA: TGTGCCAGCAGCTTAGGGCAGGGGGAAGGGCCCCAGCATTTT
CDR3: CASSLGQGEGPQHF

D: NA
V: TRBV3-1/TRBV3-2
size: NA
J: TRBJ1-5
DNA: TGTGCCAGCAGCCCAGGCGGGAACAATCAGCCCCAGCATTTT
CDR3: CASSPGGNNQPQHF

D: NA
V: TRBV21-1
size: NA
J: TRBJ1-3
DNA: TGTGCCGGACGCGCATGGGACAGCTTTAAAATCTCTGGAAACACCATATATTTT
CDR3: CAGRAWDSFKISGNTIYF

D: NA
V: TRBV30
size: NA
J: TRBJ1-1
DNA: TGTGCCTCGAAAGCAGGGTCGAACACTGAAGCTTTCTTT
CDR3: CASKAGSNTEAFF

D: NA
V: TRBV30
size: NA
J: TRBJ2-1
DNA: TGTGCCTGGAGTGGCTCGAGCTCCTACAATGAGCAGTTCTTC
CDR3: CAWSGSSSYNEQFF

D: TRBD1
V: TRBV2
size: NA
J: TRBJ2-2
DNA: TGTGCCAGCAGTGGACAGGGGGCGGTTACCGGGGAGCTGTTTTTT
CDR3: CASSGQGAVTGELFF

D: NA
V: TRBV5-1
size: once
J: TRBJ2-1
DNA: TGCGCCAGCGGGGGCGCCGGATGGAATGAGCAGTTCTTC
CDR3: CASGGAGWNEQFF

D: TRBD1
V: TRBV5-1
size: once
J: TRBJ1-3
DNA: TGCGCCAGCAGCTGGGGACAGGGGGTTGGAAACACCATATATTTT
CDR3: CASSWGQGVGNTIYF

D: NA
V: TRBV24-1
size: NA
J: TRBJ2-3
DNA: TGTGCCACCAGTGATCAAGTCCCCTCAGGTACGCAGTATTTT
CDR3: CATSDQVPSGTQYF

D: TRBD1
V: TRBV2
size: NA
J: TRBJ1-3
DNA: TGTGCCAGCAGTAATGGACAGGCCTACTCTGGAAACACCATATATTTT
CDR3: CASSNGQAYSGNTIYF